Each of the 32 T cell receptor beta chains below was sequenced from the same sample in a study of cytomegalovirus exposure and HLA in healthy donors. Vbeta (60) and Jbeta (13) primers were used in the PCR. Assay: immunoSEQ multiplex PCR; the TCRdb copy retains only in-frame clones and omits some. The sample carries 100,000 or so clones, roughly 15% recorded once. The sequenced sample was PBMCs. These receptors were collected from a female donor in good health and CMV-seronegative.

CDR3 sequence (DNA): TGTGCCAGCAGTGAGTGGACAGGGGGCGCAAAGGACACTGAAGCTTTCTTT. Its translation: CASSEWTGGAKDTEAFF. The V call is TRBV6-1, the J call TRBJ1-1, with 11 positions matching TRBD1. The CDR3 length is 17 residues. CDR1 and CDR2 (germline): MNHNS, SASEGT. The V and J ends lost 3 bases and 3 bases, in that order; junction bases with no gene match: 9.

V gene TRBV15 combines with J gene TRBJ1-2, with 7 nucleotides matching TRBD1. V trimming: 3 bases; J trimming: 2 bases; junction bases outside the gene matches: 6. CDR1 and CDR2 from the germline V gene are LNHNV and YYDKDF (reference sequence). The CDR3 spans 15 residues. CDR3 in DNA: TGTGCCACCAGCAGGGGACGGGACAGCAACTATGGCTACACCTTC. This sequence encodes CATSRGRDSNYGYTF.

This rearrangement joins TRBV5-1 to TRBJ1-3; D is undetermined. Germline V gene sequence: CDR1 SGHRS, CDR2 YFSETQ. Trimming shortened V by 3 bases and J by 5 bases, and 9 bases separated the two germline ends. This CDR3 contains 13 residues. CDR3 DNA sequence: TGCGCCAGCAGCTACGACACCCGAAACACCATATATTTT. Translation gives CASSYDTRNTIYF.

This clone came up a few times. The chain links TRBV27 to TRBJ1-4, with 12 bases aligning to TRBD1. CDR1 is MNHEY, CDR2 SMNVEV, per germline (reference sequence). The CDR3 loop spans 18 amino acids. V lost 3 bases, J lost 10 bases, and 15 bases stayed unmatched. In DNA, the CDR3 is TGTGCCAGCAGTTTGCTTGGGACAGGGGGCACTTATTCCGGAAAACTGTTTTTT. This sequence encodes CASSLLGTGGTYSGKLFF.

Here the CDR3 DNA reads TGTGCCTGTTGGCTAGCGGGGGTGCGGGAGACCCAGTACTTC. Its protein is CACWLAGVRETQYF. This sequence joins TRBV30 and TRBJ2-5; 10 bases match TRBD2. The CDR3 is 14 amino acids. Trimming cost V 6 bases and J 5 bases; bases outside gene matches: 9. CDR1 and CDR2 (germline): GTSNPN, SVGIG (reference sequence).

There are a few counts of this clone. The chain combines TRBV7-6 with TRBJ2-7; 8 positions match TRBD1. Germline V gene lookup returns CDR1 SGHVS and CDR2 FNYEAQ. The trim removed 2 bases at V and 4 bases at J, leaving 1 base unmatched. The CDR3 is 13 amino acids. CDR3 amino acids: CASSLNRGYEQYF. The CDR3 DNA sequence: TGTGCCAGCAGCTTAAACAGGGGGTACGAGCAGTACTTC.

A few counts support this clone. CDR3 region: CANPDRENTEAFF. For the CDR3, the DNA is TGTGCCAACCCGGACAGGGAGAACACTGAAGCTTTCTTT. The rearrangement links TRBV6-1 to TRBJ1-1; 8 positions agree with TRBD1. CDR1 MNHNS and CDR2 SASEGT come from the germline V gene. V was clipped by 10 bases and J by 1 base; unmatched bases: 5. The CDR3 contains 13 residues.

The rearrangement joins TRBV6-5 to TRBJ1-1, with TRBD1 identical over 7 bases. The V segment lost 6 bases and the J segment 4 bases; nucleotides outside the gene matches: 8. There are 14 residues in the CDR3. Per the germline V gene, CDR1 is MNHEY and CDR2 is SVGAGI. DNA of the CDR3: TGTGCCAGCAGCACAGGACAGGAAGCCACTGAAGCTTTCTTT. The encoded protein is CASSTGQEATEAFF.

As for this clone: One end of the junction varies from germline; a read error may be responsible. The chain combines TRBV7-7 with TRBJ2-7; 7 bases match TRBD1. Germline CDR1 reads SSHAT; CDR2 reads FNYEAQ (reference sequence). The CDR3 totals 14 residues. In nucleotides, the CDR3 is TGTGCTAGCAGCCCGTCGACAGGGCACTACGAGCAGTACTTC. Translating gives CASSPSTGHYEQYF.

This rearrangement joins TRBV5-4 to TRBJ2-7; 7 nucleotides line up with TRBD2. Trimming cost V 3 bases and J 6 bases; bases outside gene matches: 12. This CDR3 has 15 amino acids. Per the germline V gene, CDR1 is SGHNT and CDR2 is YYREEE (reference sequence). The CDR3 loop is CASSSVSGQWGEQYF. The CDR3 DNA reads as TGTGCCAGCAGCTCGGTTAGCGGGCAATGGGGCGAGCAGTACTTC.

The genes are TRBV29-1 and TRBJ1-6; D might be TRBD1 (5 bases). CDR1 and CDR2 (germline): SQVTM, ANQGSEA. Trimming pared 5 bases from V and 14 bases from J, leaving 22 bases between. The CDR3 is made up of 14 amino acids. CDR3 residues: CSVSLTGRALTLHF. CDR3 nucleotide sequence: TGCAGCGTTTCCCTAACAGGCCGAGCTTTGACCCTCCACTTT.

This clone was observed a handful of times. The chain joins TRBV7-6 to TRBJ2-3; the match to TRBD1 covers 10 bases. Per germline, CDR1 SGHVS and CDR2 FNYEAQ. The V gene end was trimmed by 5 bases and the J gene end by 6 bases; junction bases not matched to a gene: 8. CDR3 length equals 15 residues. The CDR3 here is CASSQPRTGGDTQYF. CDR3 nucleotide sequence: TGTGCCAGCAGCCAACCACGGACAGGGGGGGATACGCAGTATTTT. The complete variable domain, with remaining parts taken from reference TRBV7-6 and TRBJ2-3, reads GAGVSQSPRYKVTKRGQDVALRCDPISGHVSLYWYRQALGQGPEFLTYFNYEAQQDKSGLPNDRFSAERPEGSISTLTIQRTEQRDSAMYRCASSQPRTGGDTQYFGPGTRLTVL.

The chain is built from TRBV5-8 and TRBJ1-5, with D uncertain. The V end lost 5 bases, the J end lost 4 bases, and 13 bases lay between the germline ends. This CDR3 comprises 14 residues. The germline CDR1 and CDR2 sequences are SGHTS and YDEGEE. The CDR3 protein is CASSPRTGNQPQHF. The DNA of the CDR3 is TGTGCCAGCAGTCCCCGGACGGGAAATCAGCCCCAGCATTTT.

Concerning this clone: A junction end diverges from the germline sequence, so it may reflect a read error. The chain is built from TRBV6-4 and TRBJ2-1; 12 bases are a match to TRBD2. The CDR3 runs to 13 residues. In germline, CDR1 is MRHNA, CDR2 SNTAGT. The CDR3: CASSDGTSGPAIF. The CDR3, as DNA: TGTGCCAGCAGTGATGGGACTAGCGGGCCCGCGATCTTC.

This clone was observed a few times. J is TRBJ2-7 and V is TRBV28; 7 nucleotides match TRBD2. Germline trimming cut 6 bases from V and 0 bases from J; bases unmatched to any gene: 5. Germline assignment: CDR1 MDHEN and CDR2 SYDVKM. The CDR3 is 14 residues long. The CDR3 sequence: CASSLGGSSYEQYF. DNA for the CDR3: TGTGCCAGCAGCCTGGGGGGGAGCTCCTACGAGCAGTACTTC.

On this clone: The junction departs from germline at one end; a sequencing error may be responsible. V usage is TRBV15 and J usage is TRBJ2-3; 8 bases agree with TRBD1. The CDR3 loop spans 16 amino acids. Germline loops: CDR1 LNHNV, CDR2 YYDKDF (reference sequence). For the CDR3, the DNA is TGTGCCACCAGCAGAGAAGTGCAGGGGGCGAAGGATAAGCAGTATTTT. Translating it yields CATSREVQGAKDKQYF.

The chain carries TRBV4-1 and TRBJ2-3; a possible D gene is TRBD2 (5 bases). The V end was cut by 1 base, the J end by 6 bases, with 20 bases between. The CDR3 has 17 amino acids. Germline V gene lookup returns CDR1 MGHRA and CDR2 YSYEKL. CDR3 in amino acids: CASSQAIVSGSWDTQYF. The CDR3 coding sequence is TGCGCCAGCAGCCAAGCGATCGTGAGTGGGAGTTGGGATACGCAGTATTTT.

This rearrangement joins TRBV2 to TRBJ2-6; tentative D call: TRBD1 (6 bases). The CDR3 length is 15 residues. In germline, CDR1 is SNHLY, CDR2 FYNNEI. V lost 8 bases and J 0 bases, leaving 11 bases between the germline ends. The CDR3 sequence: CASGGFYSGANVLTF. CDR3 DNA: TGTGCCAGCGGGGGCTTTTACTCTGGGGCCAACGTCCTGACTTTC.

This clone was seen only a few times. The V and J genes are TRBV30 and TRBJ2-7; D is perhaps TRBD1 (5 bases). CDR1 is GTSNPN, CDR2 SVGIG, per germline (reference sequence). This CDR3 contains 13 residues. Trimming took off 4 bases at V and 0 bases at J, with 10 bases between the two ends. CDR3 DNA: TGTGCCTGGACAGGGTTCGCCTCCTACGAGCAGTACTTC. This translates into CAWTGFASYEQYF.

CDR3: CASSLQGLAGDEQFF. The CDR3 DNA is TGCGCCAGCAGCCTCCAGGGACTAGCGGGAGACGAGCAGTTCTTC. The V gene is TRBV4-1, the J gene TRBJ2-1; the match to TRBD2 covers 14 bases. Germline trimming cut 4 bases from V and 10 bases from J; bases unmatched to any gene: 6. Germline V gene data show CDR1 as MGHRA and CDR2 as YSYEKL. CDR3 length: 15 amino acids.

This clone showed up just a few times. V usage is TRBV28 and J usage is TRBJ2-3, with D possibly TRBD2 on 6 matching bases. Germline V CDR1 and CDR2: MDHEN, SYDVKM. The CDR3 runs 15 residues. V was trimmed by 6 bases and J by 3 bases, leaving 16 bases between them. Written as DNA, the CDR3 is TGTGCCAGCAGCCGCCTGGAGGGACTGACAGATACGCAGTATTTT. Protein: CASSRLEGLTDTQYF. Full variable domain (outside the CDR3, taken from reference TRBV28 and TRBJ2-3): DVKVTQSSRYLVKRTGEKVFLECVQDMDHENMFWYRQDPGLGLRLIYFSYDVKMKEKGDIPEGYSVSREKKERFSLILESASTNQTSMYLCASSRLEGLTDTQYFGPGTRLTVL.

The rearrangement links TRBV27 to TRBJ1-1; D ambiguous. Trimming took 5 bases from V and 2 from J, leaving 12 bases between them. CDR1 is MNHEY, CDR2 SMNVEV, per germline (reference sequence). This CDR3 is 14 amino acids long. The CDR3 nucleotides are TGTGCCAGCAGTCTCAGAAAATTCAACACTGAAGCTTTCTTT. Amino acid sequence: CASSLRKFNTEAFF.

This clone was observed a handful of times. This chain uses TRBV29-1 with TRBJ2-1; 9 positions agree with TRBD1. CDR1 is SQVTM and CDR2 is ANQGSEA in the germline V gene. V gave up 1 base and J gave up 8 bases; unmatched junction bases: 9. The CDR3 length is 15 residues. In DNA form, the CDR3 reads TGCAGCGTTGAAGGTAGGACAGGGGTCATCGATGAGCAGTTCTTC. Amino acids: CSVEGRTGVIDEQFF.

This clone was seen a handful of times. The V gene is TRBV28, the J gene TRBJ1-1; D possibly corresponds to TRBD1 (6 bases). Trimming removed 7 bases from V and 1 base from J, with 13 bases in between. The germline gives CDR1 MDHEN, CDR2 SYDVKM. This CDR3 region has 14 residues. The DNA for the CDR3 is TGTGCCAGCAAAACAGGGCCTCGGAACACTGAAGCTTTCTTT. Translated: CASKTGPRNTEAFF.

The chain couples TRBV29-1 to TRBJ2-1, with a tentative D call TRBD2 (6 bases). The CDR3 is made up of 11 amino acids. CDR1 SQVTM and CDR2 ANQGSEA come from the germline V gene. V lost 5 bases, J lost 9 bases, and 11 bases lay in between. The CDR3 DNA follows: TGCAGCGTTTCAGCGGGCCCTGAGCAGTTCTTC. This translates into CSVSAGPEQFF.

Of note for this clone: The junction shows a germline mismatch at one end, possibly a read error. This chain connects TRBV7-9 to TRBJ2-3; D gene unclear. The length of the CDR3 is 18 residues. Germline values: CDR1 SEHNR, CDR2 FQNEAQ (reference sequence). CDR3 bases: TGTGCCAGCAGCTTAGGGGTATCTCGAGCCCCGGGTACGGATAAGCAGTATTTT. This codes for CASSLGVSRAPGTDKQYF.

In DNA form, the CDR3 reads TGTGCCATCAGTGAGTCGGGACAGGGAGCCTACGAGCAGTACTTC. As protein: CAISESGQGAYEQYF. The chain joins TRBV10-3 to TRBJ2-7; 9 nucleotides match TRBD1. This CDR3 has 15 amino acids. CDR1 and CDR2 from the germline V gene are ENHRY and SYGVKD. With V trimmed by 0 bases and J by 2 bases, 2 bases remained unmatched.

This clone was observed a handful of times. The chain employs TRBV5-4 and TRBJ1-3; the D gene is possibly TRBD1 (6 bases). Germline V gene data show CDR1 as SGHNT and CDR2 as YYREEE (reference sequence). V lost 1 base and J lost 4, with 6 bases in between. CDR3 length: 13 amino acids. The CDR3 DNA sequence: TGTGCCAGCAGCTTGACAGGGGGAAACACCATATATTTT. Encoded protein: CASSLTGGNTIYF.

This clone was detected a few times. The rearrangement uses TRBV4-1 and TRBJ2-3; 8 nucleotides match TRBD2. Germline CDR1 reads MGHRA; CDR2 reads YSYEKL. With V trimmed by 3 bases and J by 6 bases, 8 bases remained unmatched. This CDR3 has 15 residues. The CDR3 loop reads CASSQLAGGMDTQYF. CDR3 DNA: TGCGCCAGCAGCCAGTTGGCGGGGGGAATGGATACGCAGTATTTT.

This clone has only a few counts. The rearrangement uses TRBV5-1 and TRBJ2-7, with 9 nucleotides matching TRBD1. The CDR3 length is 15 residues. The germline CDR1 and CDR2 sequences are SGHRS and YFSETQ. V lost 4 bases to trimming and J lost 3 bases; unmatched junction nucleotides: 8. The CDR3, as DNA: TGCGCCAGCAGCGGGGGCACAGGGGGCCTCTACGAGCAGTACTTC. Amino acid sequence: CASSGGTGGLYEQYF. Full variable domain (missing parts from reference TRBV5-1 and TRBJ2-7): KAGVTQTPRYLIKTRGQQVTLSCSPISGHRSVSWYQQTPGQGLQFLFEYFSETQRNKGNFPGRFSGRQFSNSRSEMNVSTLELGDSALYLCASSGGTGGLYEQYFGPGTRLTVT.

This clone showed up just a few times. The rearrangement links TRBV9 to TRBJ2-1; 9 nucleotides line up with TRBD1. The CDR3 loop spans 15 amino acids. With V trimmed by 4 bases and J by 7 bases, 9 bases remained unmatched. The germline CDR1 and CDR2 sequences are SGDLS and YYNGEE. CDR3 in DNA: TGTGCCAGCAGCCCCCGGGACAGGGTAGGGAATGAGCAGTTCTTC. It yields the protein CASSPRDRVGNEQFF.

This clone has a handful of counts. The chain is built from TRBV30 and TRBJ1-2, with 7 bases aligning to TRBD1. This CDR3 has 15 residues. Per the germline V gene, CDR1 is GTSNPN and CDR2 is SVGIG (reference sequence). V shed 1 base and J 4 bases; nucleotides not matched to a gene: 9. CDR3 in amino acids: CAWSDPGGSGYGYTF. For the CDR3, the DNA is TGTGCCTGGAGTGATCCAGGGGGTAGTGGCTATGGCTACACCTTC. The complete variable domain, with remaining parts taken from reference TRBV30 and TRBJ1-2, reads SQTIHQWPATLVQPVGSPLSLECTVEGTSNPNLYWYRQAAGRGLQLLFYSVGIGQISSEVPQNLSASRPQDRQFILSSKKLLLSDSGFYLCAWSDPGGSGYGYTFGSGTRLTVV.